This TCR beta chain was observed in a study of T cells in localized non-small cell lung cancer. Study-level points and caveats: The study found T cell clonality highest in uninvolved adjacent lung, above tumor. Only one tumor region went through sequencing, so heterogeneity may still be there. Across samples, adjacent lung featured a median roughly 60 of the top 100 tumor clones.

The CDR3 extends over 13 amino acids. Deletions cut 1 base from V and 2 bases from J, with 6 bases between. CDR1 SGHRS and CDR2 YFSETQ come from the germline V gene. As concerns this clone: Its antigen remains unknown.

Libraries were prepared by immunoSEQ multiplex PCR; TCRdb keeps only in-frame clonotypes and omits some of them. Among 100,000 to 150,000 clones, about 90% were seen once, and the ten largest hold over 1.5%. Source: peripheral blood, taken before any cancer treatment. This clonotype originated in a female donor at least 60 years old with stage I lung adenocarcinoma. This chain joins TRBV5-1 and TRBJ1-2; D gene unclear. This CDR3 reads CASSLPGNYGYTF. The CDR3 DNA sequence: TGCGCCAGCAGCTTGCCGGGGAACTATGGCTACACCTTC.